This TCR beta chain stems from a study of shared clonotypes between healthy human individuals (dated by TCRdb to about 2020). Regarding the complete study: The cohort included three men and a couple of women between 18 and 49 years of age. Libraries were prepared and TCR repertoires were sequenced by different laboratories using diverse techniques, in order to increase sequencing depth and limit assay-specific biases. For each donor, CD4 naive and CD4 memory were each run on three plates, CD8 naive on two plates, and CD8 memory on one plate. Per donor, leukapheresis produced somewhere between about 0.9 and 9.5 billion PBMCs. To estimate repertoire size and how much clonotypes are shared between individuals, the study performed deep sequencing of blood TCR repertoires from a few healthy adults. Overall study outcomes, separate from this receptor: Sharing across four donors was observed for approximately 5% of naive CD4, under 4% of naive CD8, 2% to 2.5% of memory CD4, and less than 0.45% of memory CD8 clonotypes. Sampling was restricted to blood, and TCR repertoires in tissue are likely to differ from TCR repertoires in blood. Compared with non-shared clonotypes, the clonotypes found in all four sorted-subset donors had higher generation probabilities. Because the study included a small number of donors, the genetic and exposure-history diversity represented was limited. Naive subsets generally had larger estimated clonotype richness than memory subsets did. Incomplete sequencing was indicated by rarefaction of sorted-subset datasets, despite the large sequencing depth. Pairwise subsampling led to the expectation that sequencing depth would affect the degree of clonotype sharing among donors.

CD8 naive samples were CD45RO-negative cells positively selected for CCR7, giving a CD45RA+CCR7+ population that excluded TemRA cells. The donors were healthy, HIV-negative adults who had no recently reported acute infections or vaccinations. Every donor was a Caucasian adult living in Nashville, Tennessee, USA. Blood was collected by leukapheresis, and PBMCs were isolated by Ficoll-Histopaque density gradient centrifugation and then cryopreserved in liquid nitrogen vapor phase. Analytical flow cytometry was used to check the purity and quantity of each magnetically sorted T cell population. Genomic DNA was isolated from each sorted fraction and quantified by UV absorbance on a Nanodrop 2000c. TCR CDR3 regions were amplified from genomic DNA by multiplex PCR using the deep immunoSEQ assay. Extracted genomic DNA from each cell subset was distributed evenly across all wells of several immunoSEQ 96-well plates, and each plate was treated as a replicate. For sorted subsets, 150 to 250 ng of genomic DNA, equivalent to tens of thousands of T cell genomes, went into each replicate PCR. Purified libraries were measured with a Qubit 3.0 fluorometer, size-checked on a Bioanalyzer 2100, and measured again with the KAPA Library Quantification kit. Each immunoSEQ 96-well plate was sequenced on its own single-read 150-cycle Illumina NextSeq 550 flow cell. The source study handled its data this way. Because the immunoSEQ output held only junctional sequences and lacked quality scores, the filtering could not match the filtering applied to full-length reads. To assign V/J genes and CDR3, sequences were annotated using PyIR, a Python wrapper for IgBLAST v1.9, with IMGT germline references. Reads were removed for weak V/J assignments (E-value above 1e-6), missing CDR3, stop codons, out-of-frame junctions, or ambiguous translated residues. A V3J clonotype was defined by an identical inferred V gene, J gene, and CDR3 amino acid sequence. To compute the percentage overlap between repertoires, the number of shared unique clonotypes was divided by the size of the smaller repertoire. Three approaches were used to assess repertoire richness: RTK rarefaction, the Chao1 estimator, and Recon v2.1 estimates of unobserved clonotypes. OLGA was used to compute generation probabilities for all TCRbeta clonotypes that the gDNA method yielded from several donors. TCRdb provides this immuneACCESS table in a form limited to in-frame rearrangements. Some clones are lacking; in checked studies, under half of them reflect an unresolved V gene, and why the rest are absent is not known. That table supplies the V and J calls and clone size; D and trimming were determined from the DNA. Counted in this sample were hundreds of thousands of clones; 90% to 97% of them appeared once. The ten largest clones capture about 0.11% of the sample.

Per the germline V gene, MGHRA is the CDR1 and YSYEKL is the CDR2. Trimming takes 4 bases off V and 2 bases off J; junction bases not matched to a gene: 11. Its CDR3 holds 17 amino acids, cysteine through phenylalanine. The only DNA kept is the CDR3, 51 bases in frame from the first base. On this clone: The clone's antigen remains unknown. The record has no base qualities; no much larger clone is one base away.

Sequenced sample: naive CD8+ T cells sorted from blood. In light of the paper, this sample's cell subset or site label describes: CD45RA+CCR7+. This clonotype was sampled from a woman aged 25-40 years in good health. The V and J segments used are TRBV4-1 and TRBJ2-7; 10 bases in the middle match TRBD2. The CDR3 protein sequence reads: CASSLSPGLANPYEQYF. The nucleotides read TGCGCCAGCAGCCTGAGCCCGGGACTAGCGAATCCCTACGAGCAGTACTTC.